The present T cell receptor beta chain was sequenced within a study of cytomegalovirus exposure and HLA in healthy donors. Study observations and caveats: Later analysis showed TCR association rates varying by HLA locus, highest for DRB1 and lowest for HLA-C. An analysis done earlier found most TCR beta V segments productive about 87% or about 30% of the time. Evidence from a later analysis indicated that most CMV-associated TCR beta chains looked HLA-restricted.

PCR used 60 Vbeta primers and 13 Jbeta primers. Only in-frame clones appear in the TCRdb table, and some are missing; sequencing was by immunoSEQ multiplex PCR. The sample yields approximately 130,000 clones, around 78% seen once. CDR1 and CDR2 (germline): SGHTA, FQGTGA. CDR3 length: 12 amino acids. Trimming shortened V by 8 bases and J by 2 bases, and 10 bases separated the two germline ends. This clone was seen a single time. Its antigen is still unknown. The sequencing input was PBMCs. V gene TRBV7-3 combines with J gene TRBJ2-7, with no clear D. The receptor was isolated from a woman between 45 and 60 years old in good health and CMV-seronegative. DNA for the CDR3: TGTGCCAGCGGGTCAGGCCCCTACGAGCAGTACTTC. This codes for CASGSGPYEQYF.